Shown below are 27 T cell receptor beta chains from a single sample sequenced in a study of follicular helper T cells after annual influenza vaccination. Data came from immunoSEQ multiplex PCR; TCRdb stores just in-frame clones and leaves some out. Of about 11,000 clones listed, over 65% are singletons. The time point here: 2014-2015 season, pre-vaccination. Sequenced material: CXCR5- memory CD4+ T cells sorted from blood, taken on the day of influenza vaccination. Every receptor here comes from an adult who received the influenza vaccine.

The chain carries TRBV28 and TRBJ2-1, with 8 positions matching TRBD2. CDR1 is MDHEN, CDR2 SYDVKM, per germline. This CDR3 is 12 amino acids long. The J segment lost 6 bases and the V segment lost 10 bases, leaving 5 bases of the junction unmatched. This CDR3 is CAIFSGTNEQFF. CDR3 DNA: TGTGCCATTTTTAGCGGGACCAATGAGCAGTTCTTC.

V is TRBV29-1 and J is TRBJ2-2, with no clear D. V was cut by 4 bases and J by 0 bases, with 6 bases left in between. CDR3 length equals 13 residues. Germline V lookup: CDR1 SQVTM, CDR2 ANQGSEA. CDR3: CSVAVTNTGELFF. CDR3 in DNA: TGCAGCGTTGCAGTTACGAACACCGGGGAGCTGTTTTTT.

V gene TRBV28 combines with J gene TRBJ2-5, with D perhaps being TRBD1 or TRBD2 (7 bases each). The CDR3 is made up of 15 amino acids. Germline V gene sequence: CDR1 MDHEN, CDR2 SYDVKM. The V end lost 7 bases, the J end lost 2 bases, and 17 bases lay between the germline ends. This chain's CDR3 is CASNSGGGGQETQYF. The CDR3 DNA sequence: TGTGCCAGCAACTCAGGGGGGGGTGGTCAAGAGACCCAGTACTTC.

CDR3 DNA sequence: TGTGCCTGGAGTACTAGCGGGGGCTACAATGAGCAGTTCTTC. It codes for CAWSTSGGYNEQFF. V is TRBV30 and J is TRBJ2-1; 11 positions agree with TRBD2. CDR1 is GTSNPN, CDR2 SVGIG, per germline (reference sequence). V shed 2 bases and J 3 bases; nucleotides not matched to a gene: 0. This CDR3 spans 14 amino acids.

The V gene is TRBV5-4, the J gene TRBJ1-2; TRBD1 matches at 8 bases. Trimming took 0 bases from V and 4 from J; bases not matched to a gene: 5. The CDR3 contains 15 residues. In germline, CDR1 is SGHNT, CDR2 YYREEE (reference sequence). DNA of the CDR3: TGTGCCAGCAGCTTGGGCGGACAGGGCAGCTATGGCTACACCTTC. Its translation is CASSLGGQGSYGYTF.

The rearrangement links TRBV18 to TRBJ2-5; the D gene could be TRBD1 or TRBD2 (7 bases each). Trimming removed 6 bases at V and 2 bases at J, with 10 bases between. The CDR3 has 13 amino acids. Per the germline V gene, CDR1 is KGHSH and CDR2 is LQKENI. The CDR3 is CASSQGGQETQYF. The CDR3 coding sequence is TGTGCCAGCTCGCAGGGGGGGCAAGAGACCCAGTACTTC.

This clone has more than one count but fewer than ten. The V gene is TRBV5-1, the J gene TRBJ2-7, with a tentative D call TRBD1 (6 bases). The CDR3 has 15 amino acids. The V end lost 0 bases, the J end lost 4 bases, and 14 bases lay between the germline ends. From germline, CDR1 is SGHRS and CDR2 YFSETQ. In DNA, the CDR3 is TGCGCCAGCAGCTTGGTTTATCACAGGGCATACGAGCAGTACTTC. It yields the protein CASSLVYHRAYEQYF. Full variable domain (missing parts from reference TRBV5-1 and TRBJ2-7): KAGVTQTPRYLIKTRGQQVTLSCSPISGHRSVSWYQQTPGQGLQFLFEYFSETQRNKGNFPGRFSGRQFSNSRSEMNVSTLELGDSALYLCASSLVYHRAYEQYFGPGTRLTVT.

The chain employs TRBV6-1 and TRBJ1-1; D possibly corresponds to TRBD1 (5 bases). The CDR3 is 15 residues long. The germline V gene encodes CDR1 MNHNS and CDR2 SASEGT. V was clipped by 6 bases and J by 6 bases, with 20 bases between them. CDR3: CASRLQGAGQAEAFF. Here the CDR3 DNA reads TGTGCCAGCAGGCTCCAAGGGGCAGGGCAAGCTGAAGCTTTCTTT.

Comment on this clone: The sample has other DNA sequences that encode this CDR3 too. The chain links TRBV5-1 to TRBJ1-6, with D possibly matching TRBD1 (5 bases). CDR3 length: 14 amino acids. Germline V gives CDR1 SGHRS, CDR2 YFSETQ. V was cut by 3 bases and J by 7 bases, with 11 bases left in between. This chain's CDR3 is CASSSGSGNSPLHF. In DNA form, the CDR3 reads TGCGCCAGCAGCTCAGGGTCTGGGAATTCACCCCTCCACTTT.

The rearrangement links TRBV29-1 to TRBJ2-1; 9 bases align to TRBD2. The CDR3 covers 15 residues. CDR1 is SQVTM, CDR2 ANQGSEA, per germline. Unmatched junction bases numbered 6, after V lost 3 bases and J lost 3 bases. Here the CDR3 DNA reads TGCAGCGTTGATTTATTAGCGGGAGTCTACAATGAGCAGTTCTTC. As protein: CSVDLLAGVYNEQFF.

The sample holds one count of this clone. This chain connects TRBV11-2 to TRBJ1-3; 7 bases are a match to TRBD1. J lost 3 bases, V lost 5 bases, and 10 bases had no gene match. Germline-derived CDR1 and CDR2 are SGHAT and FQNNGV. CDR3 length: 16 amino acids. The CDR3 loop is CASSPNVGTVGNTIYF. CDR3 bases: TGTGCCAGCAGCCCGAACGTGGGGACAGTTGGAAACACCATATATTTT.

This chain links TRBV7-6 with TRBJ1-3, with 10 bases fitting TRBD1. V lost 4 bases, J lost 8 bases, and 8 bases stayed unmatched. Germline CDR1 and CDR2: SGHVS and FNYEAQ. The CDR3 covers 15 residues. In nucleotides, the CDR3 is TGTGCCAGCAGCTCCGACAGGGGGCGATGGGACACCATATATTTT. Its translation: CASSSDRGRWDTIYF.

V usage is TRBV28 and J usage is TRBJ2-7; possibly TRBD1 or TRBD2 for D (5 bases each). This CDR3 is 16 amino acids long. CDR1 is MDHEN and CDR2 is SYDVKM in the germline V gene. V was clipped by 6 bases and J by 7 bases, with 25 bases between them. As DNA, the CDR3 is TGTGCCAGCAGCCTACGGGGCTTGCGGTCCTCTGGGGAGCAGTACTTC. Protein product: CASSLRGLRSSGEQYF.

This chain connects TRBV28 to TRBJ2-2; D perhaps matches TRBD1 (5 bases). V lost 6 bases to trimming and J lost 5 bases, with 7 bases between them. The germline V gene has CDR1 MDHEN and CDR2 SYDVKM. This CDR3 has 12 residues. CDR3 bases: TGTGCCAGCAGCAGACAGACCGGGGAGCTGTTTTTT. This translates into CASSRQTGELFF. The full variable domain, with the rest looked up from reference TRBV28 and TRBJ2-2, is DVKVTQSSRYLVKRTGEKVFLECVQDMDHENMFWYRQDPGLGLRLIYFSYDVKMKEKGDIPEGYSVSREKKERFSLILESASTNQTSMYLCASSRQTGELFFGEGSRLTVL.

This CDR3 is CASSTGLAGTPNTGELFF. The CDR3 nucleotides read TGCGCCAGCAGCACGGGACTAGCGGGGACTCCGAACACCGGGGAGCTGTTTTTT. V gene TRBV5-1 combines with J gene TRBJ2-2; 13 bases map to TRBD2. CDR3 length: 18 residues. V was clipped by 4 bases and J by 0 bases; unmatched bases: 6. Germline values: CDR1 SGHRS, CDR2 YFSETQ. Looking up the rest from reference TRBV5-1 and TRBJ2-2 gives the full variable domain: KAGVTQTPRYLIKTRGQQVTLSCSPISGHRSVSWYQQTPGQGLQFLFEYFSETQRNKGNFPGRFSGRQFSNSRSEMNVSTLELGDSALYLCASSTGLAGTPNTGELFFGEGSRLTVL.

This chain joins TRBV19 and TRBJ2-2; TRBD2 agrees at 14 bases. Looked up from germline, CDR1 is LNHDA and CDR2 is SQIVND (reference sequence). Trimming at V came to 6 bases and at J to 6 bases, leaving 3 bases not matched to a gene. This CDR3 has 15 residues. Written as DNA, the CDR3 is TGTGCCAGTAGATGGGGACTAGCGGGAGCCGGGGAGCTGTTTTTT. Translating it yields CASRWGLAGAGELFF. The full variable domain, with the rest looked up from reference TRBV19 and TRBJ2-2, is DGGITQSPKYLFRKEGQNVTLSCEQNLNHDAMYWYRQDPGQGLRLIYYSQIVNDFQKGDIAEGYSVSREKKESFPLTVTSAQKNPTAFYLCASRWGLAGAGELFFGEGSRLTVL.

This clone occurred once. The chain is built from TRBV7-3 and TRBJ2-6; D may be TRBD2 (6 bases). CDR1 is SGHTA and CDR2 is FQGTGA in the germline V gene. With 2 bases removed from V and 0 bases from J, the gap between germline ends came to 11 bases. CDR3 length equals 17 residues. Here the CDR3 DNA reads TGTGCCAGCAGCTTAGTAGGAGGGAACTCTGGGGCCAACGTCCTGACTTTC. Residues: CASSLVGGNSGANVLTF. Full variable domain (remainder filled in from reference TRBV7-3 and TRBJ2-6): GAGVSQTPSNKVTEKGKYVELRCDPISGHTALYWYRQSLGQGPEFLIYFQGTGAADDSGLPNDRFFAVRPEGSVSTLKIQRTERGDSAVYLCASSLVGGNSGANVLTFGAGSRLTVL.

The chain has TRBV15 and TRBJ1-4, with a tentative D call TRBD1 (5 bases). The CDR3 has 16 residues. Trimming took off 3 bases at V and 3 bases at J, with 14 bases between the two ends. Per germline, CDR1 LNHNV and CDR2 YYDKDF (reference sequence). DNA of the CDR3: TGTGCCACCAGCAGGGACACAAAGGGAGCTAATGAAAAACTGTTTTTT. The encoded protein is CATSRDTKGANEKLFF. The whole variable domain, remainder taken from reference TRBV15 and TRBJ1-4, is DAMVIQNPRYQVTQFGKPVTLSCSQTLNHNVMYWYQQKSSQAPKLLFHYYDKDFNNEADTPDNFQSRRPNTSFCFLDIRSPGLGDTAMYLCATSRDTKGANEKLFFGSGTQLSVL.

This CDR3 reads CASGTVEHTQYF. Here the CDR3 DNA reads TGTGCCAGCGGGACAGTTGAACATACGCAGTATTTT. The rearrangement joins TRBV2 to TRBJ2-3; TRBD1 aligns across 7 bases. CDR1 and CDR2 (germline): SNHLY, FYNNEI. The CDR3 extends over 12 amino acids. Germline trimming cut 8 bases from V and 7 bases from J; bases unmatched to any gene: 6.

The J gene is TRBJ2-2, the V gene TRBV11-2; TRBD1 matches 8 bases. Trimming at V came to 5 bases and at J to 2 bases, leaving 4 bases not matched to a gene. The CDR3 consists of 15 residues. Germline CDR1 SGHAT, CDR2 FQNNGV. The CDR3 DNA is TGTGCCAGCAGCCAGTCAGGGGGCAACACCGGGGAGCTGTTTTTT. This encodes CASSQSGGNTGELFF.

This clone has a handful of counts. This chain's CDR3 is CASSQRTGNSNQPQHF. For the CDR3, the DNA is TGCGCCAGCAGCCAACGGACAGGGAATAGCAATCAGCCCCAGCATTTT. V is TRBV4-1 and J is TRBJ1-5; 8 bases match TRBD1. The ends lost 2 bases at V and 0 bases at J; junction bases unmatched: 3. CDR1 MGHRA and CDR2 YSYEKL come from the germline V gene. The CDR3 totals 16 residues.

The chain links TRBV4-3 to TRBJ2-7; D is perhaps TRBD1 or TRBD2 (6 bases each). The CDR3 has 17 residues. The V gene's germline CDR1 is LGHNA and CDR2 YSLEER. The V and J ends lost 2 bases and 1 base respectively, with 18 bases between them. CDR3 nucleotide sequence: TGCGCCAGCAGCCAATTCGCGGGGACACAACCTTCCTACGAGCAGTACTTC. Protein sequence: CASSQFAGTQPSYEQYF.

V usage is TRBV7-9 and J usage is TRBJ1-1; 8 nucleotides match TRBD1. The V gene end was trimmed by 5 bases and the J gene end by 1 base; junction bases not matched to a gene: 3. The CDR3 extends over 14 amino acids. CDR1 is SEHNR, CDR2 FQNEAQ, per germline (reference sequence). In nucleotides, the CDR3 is TGTGCCAGCAGCCCAGGACAGGGGAACACTGAAGCTTTCTTT. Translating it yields CASSPGQGNTEAFF. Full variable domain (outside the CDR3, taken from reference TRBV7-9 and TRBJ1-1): DTGVSQNPRHKITKRGQNVTFRCDPISEHNRLYWYRQTLGQGPEFLTYFQNEAQLEKSRLLSDRFSAERPKGSFSTLEIQRTEQGDSAMYLCASSPGQGNTEAFFGQGTRLTVV.

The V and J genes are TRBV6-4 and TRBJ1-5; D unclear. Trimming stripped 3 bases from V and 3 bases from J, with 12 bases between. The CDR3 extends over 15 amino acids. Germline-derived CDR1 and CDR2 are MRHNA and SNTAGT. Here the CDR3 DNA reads TGTGCCAGCAGTGAAGAGGCCTCCTCCAATCAGCCCCAGCATTTT. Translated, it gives CASSEEASSNQPQHF.

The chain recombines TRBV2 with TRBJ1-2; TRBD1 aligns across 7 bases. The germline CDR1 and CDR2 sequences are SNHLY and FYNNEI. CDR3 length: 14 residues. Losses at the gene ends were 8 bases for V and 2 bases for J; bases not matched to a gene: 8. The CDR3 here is CASPKGTANYGYTF. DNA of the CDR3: TGTGCCAGCCCTAAAGGGACAGCGAACTATGGCTACACCTTC.

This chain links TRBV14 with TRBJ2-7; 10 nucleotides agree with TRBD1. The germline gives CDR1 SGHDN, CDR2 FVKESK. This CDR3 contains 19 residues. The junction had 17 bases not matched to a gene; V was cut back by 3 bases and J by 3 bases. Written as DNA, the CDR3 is TGTGCCAGCAGCCACCCCCCGGGACAGGGGTCGGTAAGAGTCTACGAGCAGTACTTC. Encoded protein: CASSHPPGQGSVRVYEQYF.

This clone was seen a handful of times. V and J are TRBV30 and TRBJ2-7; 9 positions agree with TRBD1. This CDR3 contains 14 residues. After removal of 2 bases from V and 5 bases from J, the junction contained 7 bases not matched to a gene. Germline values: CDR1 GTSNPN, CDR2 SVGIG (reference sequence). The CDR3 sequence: CAWSPLGQGNEQYF. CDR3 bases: TGTGCCTGGAGTCCCCTCGGACAGGGGAACGAGCAGTACTTC.